The present T cell receptor (beta chain) was sequenced within a study of blood T cell repertoires in COVID-19. Turning to the study itself: COVID-19 samples from acute and convalescent phases originated in the United States, Italy and Spain. Sources were T cells, B-cell-depleted T cells, or PBMCs; the material itself was cDNA or gDNA.

From germline, CDR1 is SGHDN and CDR2 FVKESK. CDR3 length: 14 amino acids. The ends lost 4 bases at V and 7 bases at J; junction bases unmatched: 6. Original data processing: Amplifying reference gene primers gave estimates of nucleated cell counts. TCRdb's copy holds only in-frame clones and misses some; the assay was immunoSEQ multiplex PCR. From that table come the V and J calls and clone size; the DNA was used to work out D and trimming. Found here are about 83,000 clones, around 84% of them singletons; the top ten hold around a fifth. The sample was peripheral blood. This clonotype was obtained from a woman aged 80 or over in a cohort sampled during active or convalescent COVID-19. The chain recombines TRBV14 with TRBJ1-4; 7 bases agree with TRBD1. This CDR3 reads CASSPGQNGEKLFF. The CDR3 region has the DNA TGTGCCAGCAGCCCGGGACAGAATGGTGAAAAACTGTTTTTT.